The 5 T cell receptor beta chains below come from one sample, sequenced in a study of cytomegalovirus exposure and HLA in healthy donors. It was with 60 Vbeta and 13 Jbeta primers that the PCR ran. Sequencing used immunoSEQ multiplex PCR; TCRdb keeps in-frame clones, though not all of them. Of approximately 40,000 clones listed, approximately 82% were seen once; the top ten hold over 9.5%. The sample consisted of PBMCs. The receptors stem from a woman between 18 and 29 years old in good health and CMV-seropositive.

V gene TRBV11-2 combines with J gene TRBJ2-7, with TRBD1 identical over 10 bases. Per germline, CDR1 SGHAT and CDR2 FQNNGV. V trimming: 4 bases; J trimming: 7 bases; junction bases outside the gene matches: 10. The CDR3 is made up of 15 amino acids. The CDR3 nucleotides are TGTGCCAGCAGCTCTAGAACCGGGACAGGGGTGGAGCAGTACTTC. It is translated as CASSSRTGTGVEQYF.

The J gene is TRBJ1-1, the V gene TRBV11-2; no clear D gene. CDR1 is SGHAT, CDR2 FQNNGV, per germline. The CDR3 has 12 amino acids. V gave up 5 bases and J gave up 7 bases, with 11 bases separating them. The CDR3 is CASSDSSDEAFF. The CDR3 region has the DNA TGTGCCAGCAGCGACTCCTCAGATGAAGCTTTCTTT. Full variable domain (rest looked up from reference TRBV11-2 and TRBJ1-1): EAGVAQSPRYKIIEKRQSVAFWCNPISGHATLYWYQQILGQGPKLLIQFQNNGVVDDSQLPKDRFSAERLKGVDSTLKIQPAKLEDSAVYLCASSDSSDEAFFGQGTRLTVV.

As to this clone: A read error may account for a junction end that differs from germline. The chain couples TRBV7-2 to TRBJ2-7; 8 bases map to TRBD2. From germline, CDR1 is SGHTA and CDR2 FQGNSA. The CDR3 has 15 residues. CDR3 residues: CASRLERGGAYEQYF. The CDR3 nucleotides read TGTGCCAGCAGATTAGAACGGGGGGGGGCCTACGAGCAGTACTTC.

The chain joins TRBV5-6 to TRBJ2-7; 7 nucleotides agree with TRBD1. Losses at the gene ends were 1 base for V and 3 bases for J; bases not matched to a gene: 13. Germline V gene sequence: CDR1 SGHDT, CDR2 YYEEEE. The CDR3 covers 17 residues. This CDR3 reads CASSLKFLTGANYEQYF. The CDR3 region has the DNA TGTGCCAGCAGCTTGAAGTTCTTAACAGGGGCCAACTACGAGCAGTACTTC.

The V call is TRBV18, the J call TRBJ2-7, with D maybe TRBD1 (5 bases). CDR1 and CDR2 from the germline V gene are KGHSH and LQKENI. The CDR3 is made up of 13 amino acids. The ends were cut back, 2 bases at V and 3 bases at J, with 8 bases in the middle. The CDR3 DNA reads as TGTGCCAGCTCACCAGGGGCCAGCTACGAGCAGTACTTC. This codes for CASSPGASYEQYF.